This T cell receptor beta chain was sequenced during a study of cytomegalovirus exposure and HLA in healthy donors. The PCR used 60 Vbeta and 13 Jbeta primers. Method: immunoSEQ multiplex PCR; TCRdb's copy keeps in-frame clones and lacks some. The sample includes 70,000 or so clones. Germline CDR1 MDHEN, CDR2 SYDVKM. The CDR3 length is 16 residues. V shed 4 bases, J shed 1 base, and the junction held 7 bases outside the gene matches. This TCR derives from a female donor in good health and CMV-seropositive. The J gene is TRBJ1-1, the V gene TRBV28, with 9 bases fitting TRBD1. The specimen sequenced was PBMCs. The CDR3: CASSSPGTGTNTEAFF. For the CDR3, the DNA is TGTGCCAGCAGTTCCCCCGGGACAGGGACGAACACTGAAGCTTTCTTT.